A selection of T cell receptor beta chains follows, all from one sample in a study of CD8 T cells in Susac syndrome. TCRdb ran MiXCR on the immunoSEQ multiplex PCR reads and lists one entry per CDR3 protein. This table holds tens of thousands of distinct CDR3 sequences, around 94% found once. The specimen sequenced was CD8+ T cells from PBMCs. These receptors came from a human donor in good health. Both conserved end residues are part of each CDR3. Fields, in order: D gene, J gene, V gene, clone size, CDR3 protein, CDR3 DNA. D genes are given only for firm matches. The size entry is marked missing in some rows and otherwise reads once, few, many or a size class.

d_call: TRBD1
j_call: TRBJ1-6
v_call: TRBV7-6
clone_size: .
cdr3_aa: CASSTGTGRSPLHF
cdr3_nt: TGTGCCAGCAGTACCGGGACAGGGAGATCACCCCTCCACTTT

d_call: .
j_call: TRBJ2-1
v_call: TRBV30
clone_size: .
cdr3_aa: CAWSEQISTGSSYNEQFF
cdr3_nt: TGTGCCTGGAGTGAACAGATATCAACAGGGAGCTCCTACAATGAGCAGTTCTTC

d_call: .
j_call: TRBJ1-5
v_call: TRBV7-8
clone_size: .
cdr3_aa: CASSLARSVQPQHF
cdr3_nt: TGTGCCAGCAGCTTAGCGCGGTCCGTGCAGCCCCAGCATTTT

d_call: TRBD1
j_call: TRBJ2-1
v_call: TRBV5-6
clone_size: .
cdr3_aa: CASSSQGWLGNEQFF
cdr3_nt: TGTGCCAGCAGCTCACAGGGGTGGCTCGGGAATGAGCAGTTCTTC

d_call: .
j_call: TRBJ2-2
v_call: TRBV7-7
clone_size: .
cdr3_aa: CASSSGIPGELFF
cdr3_nt: TGTGCTAGCAGCTCCGGAATCCCCGGGGAGCTGTTTTTT

d_call: .
j_call: TRBJ2-2
v_call: TRBV29-1
clone_size: .
cdr3_aa: CSVEAPRGENTGELFF
cdr3_nt: TGCAGCGTTGAAGCGCCCCGGGGTGAGAACACCGGGGAGCTGTTTTTT

d_call: .
j_call: TRBJ2-5
v_call: TRBV4-1
clone_size: .
cdr3_aa: CASSQLRGETQYF
cdr3_nt: TGCGCCAGCAGCCAATTAAGAGGGGAGACCCAGTACTTC

d_call: .
j_call: TRBJ1-1
v_call: TRBV4-1
clone_size: .
cdr3_aa: CASGGLPGPTEAFF
cdr3_nt: TGCGCCAGCGGGGGGTTGCCCGGGCCCACTGAAGCTTTCTTT

d_call: .
j_call: TRBJ2-1
v_call: TRBV19
clone_size: once
cdr3_aa: CASSIGNGGNEQFF
cdr3_nt: TGTGCCAGTAGTATAGGGAACGGGGGCAATGAGCAGTTCTTC

d_call: .
j_call: TRBJ1-5
v_call: TRBV20-1
clone_size: .
cdr3_aa: CSAIVSETYSNQPQHF
cdr3_nt: TGCAGTGCTATCGTCAGCGAGACTTATAGCAATCAGCCCCAGCATTTT

d_call: .
j_call: TRBJ2-4
v_call: TRBV14
clone_size: .
cdr3_aa: CASSPLQPGSKNIQYF
cdr3_nt: TGTGCCAGCAGCCCCCTACAACCTGGAAGCAAAAACATTCAGTACTTC

d_call: .
j_call: TRBJ1-5
v_call: TRBV20-1
clone_size: .
cdr3_aa: CSARGLSEGSNQPQHF
cdr3_nt: TGCAGTGCTAGAGGATTATCAGAGGGGAGCAATCAGCCCCAGCATTTT

d_call: TRBD1
j_call: TRBJ1-2
v_call: TRBV12-5
clone_size: .
cdr3_aa: CASAGDRGNYGYTF
cdr3_nt: TGTGCTAGTGCTGGGGACAGGGGGAACTATGGCTACACCTTC

d_call: TRBD1
j_call: TRBJ2-1
v_call: TRBV4-1
clone_size: .
cdr3_aa: CASSLRTGHNEQFF
cdr3_nt: TGCGCCAGCAGCCTAAGGACAGGTCACAATGAGCAGTTCTTC

d_call: TRBD2
j_call: TRBJ2-7
v_call: TRBV2
clone_size: .
cdr3_aa: CASRALAGTAYEQYF
cdr3_nt: TGTGCCAGCAGAGCACTAGCGGGGACTGCCTACGAGCAGTACTTC

d_call: .
j_call: TRBJ2-2
v_call: TRBV19
clone_size: .
cdr3_aa: CASKWGTGELFF
cdr3_nt: TGTGCCAGTAAATGGGGGACCGGGGAGCTGTTTTTT

d_call: TRBD1
j_call: TRBJ2-3
v_call: TRBV29-1
clone_size: .
cdr3_aa: CSVYPGTGGTDTQYF
cdr3_nt: TGCAGCGTCTACCCGGGGACAGGGGGCACAGATACGCAGTATTTT

d_call: .
j_call: TRBJ1-6
v_call: TRBV12-3/TRBV12-4
clone_size: .
cdr3_aa: CASRDGGSPLHF
cdr3_nt: TGTGCCAGCAGGGATGGGGGTTCACCCCTCCACTTT

d_call: .
j_call: TRBJ1-5
v_call: TRBV6-2/TRBV6-3
clone_size: .
cdr3_aa: CASAAATTGGNQPQHF
cdr3_nt: TGTGCCAGCGCCGCAGCCACAACCGGGGGCAATCAGCCCCAGCATTTT

d_call: TRBD2
j_call: TRBJ2-7
v_call: TRBV11-2
clone_size: .
cdr3_aa: CASSRLSGGAGEQYF
cdr3_nt: TGTGCCAGCAGCCGTCTTAGCGGGGGGGCGGGTGAGCAGTACTTC

d_call: TRBD2
j_call: TRBJ2-7
v_call: TRBV7-2
clone_size: .
cdr3_aa: CASSLREGSSYEQYF
cdr3_nt: TGTGCCAGCAGCTTACGGGAGGGGAGCTCCTACGAGCAGTACTTC